This T cell receptor (beta chain) was identified in a study of identical twins. TCRdb re-analysed the 5' RACE reads in MiXCR, keeping a single row per CDR3 protein. Among under 250,000 distinct CDR3 sequences, about a tenth were seen once, and the ten largest hold just over 5%. This clonotype came up many times. This CDR3 has 12 amino acids. Per germline, CDR1 KGHDR and CDR2 SFDVKD. V was clipped by 8 bases and J by 5 bases, with 9 bases between them. This clonotype was sampled from a woman aged 18 to 35 in good health. Sequenced: memory (CD45RO+) T cells sorted from blood. The chain uses TRBV24-1 and TRBJ2-1, with D maybe TRBD1 (5 bases). CDR3 in amino acids: CATTDSHNEQFF. DNA of the CDR3: TGTGCCACCACAGACAGCCACAATGAGCAGTTCTTC.